This TCR beta chain was profiled in a study of blood T cell repertoires in COVID-19. In the source study's methods: Reference gene primer amplification yielded estimated nucleated cell counts. The data were produced by immunoSEQ multiplex PCR, yet TCRdb's version contains in-frame clones alone and is incomplete. That table supplies the V and J calls and clone size; D and trimming were determined from the DNA. The sample carries 190,000 or so clones, around 87% recorded once. The sequencing input was peripheral blood. This clonotype was obtained from a man aged 40-55 years with active or convalescent COVID-19.

The CDR3 DNA reads as TGCGCCAGCAGCTTGGGCCCCAGGGCTTTAGACTATGGCTACACCTTC. Its translation is CASSLGPRALDYGYTF. The chain uses TRBV5-1 and TRBJ1-2; possible D gene TRBD1, 5 bases. This CDR3 has 16 amino acids. V was cut by 0 bases and J by 3 bases, with 15 bases left in between. CDR1 and CDR2 from the germline V gene are SGHRS and YFSETQ.